These 30 T cell receptor beta chains were sequenced from one sample in a study of blood T cell repertoires in COVID-19. This table comes from immunoSEQ multiplex PCR, and its TCRdb copy is limited to in-frame clones, with some not included. This table holds some 280,000 clones, around 81% found once. Material for sequencing was peripheral blood. The origin of the receptors is a woman between 50 and 59 years old with active or convalescent COVID-19.

V is TRBV5-4 and J is TRBJ2-5; D might be TRBD2 (6 bases). The CDR3 sequence is 14 residues long. Trimming left V 7 bases short and J 1 base short, with 14 bases between. The germline gives CDR1 SGHNT, CDR2 YYREEE (reference sequence). CDR3 amino acids: CASSPGTFQETQYF. The CDR3 nucleotides read TGTGCCAGCTCCCCAGGGACTTTCCAAGAGACCCAGTACTTC. Full variable domain (outside the CDR3, taken from reference TRBV5-4 and TRBJ2-5): ETGVTQSPTHLIKTRGQQVTLRCSSQSGHNTVSWYQQALGQGPQFIFQYYREEENGRGNFPPRFSGLQFPNYSSELNVNALELDDSALYLCASSPGTFQETQYFGPGTRLLVL.

As concerns this clone: Within the sample, other DNA sequences also encode this same CDR3. The chain is built from TRBV5-1 and TRBJ2-1, with 9 bases aligning to TRBD2. Germline V gives CDR1 SGHRS, CDR2 YFSETQ. V was pared by 0 bases and J by 1 base, with 2 bases of the junction left unmatched. The CDR3 length is 16 residues. Here the CDR3 DNA reads TGCGCCAGCAGCTTGGTGGCGGGAGGGTCCTACAATGAGCAGTTCTTC. Translation gives CASSLVAGGSYNEQFF.

The chain joins TRBV18 to TRBJ2-7, with 7 positions matching TRBD1. In germline, CDR1 is KGHSH, CDR2 LQKENI. CDR3 length equals 15 residues. After removal of 0 bases from V and 2 bases from J, the junction contained 4 bases not matched to a gene. In DNA, the CDR3 is TGTGCCAGCTCACCACCTGGACAGGCAACCTACGAGCAGTACTTC. Translated, it gives CASSPPGQATYEQYF.

The V call is TRBV6-6, the J call TRBJ1-1; D is unresolved. CDR1 is MNHNY, CDR2 SVGAGI, per germline (reference sequence). The CDR3 runs 11 residues. Trimming removed 6 bases at V and 11 bases at J, with 13 bases between. The CDR3 spells CASSFGQVAFF. The CDR3 coding sequence is TGTGCCAGCAGCTTTGGCCAGGTCGCTTTCTTT.

This clone has a count of ten or more. In the same sample, other DNA sequences code for this CDR3. The chain recombines TRBV7-9 with TRBJ1-2; 7 nucleotides line up with TRBD1. V shed 4 bases, J shed 4 bases, and the junction held 3 bases outside the gene matches. Germline assignment: CDR1 SEHNR and CDR2 FQNEAQ (reference sequence). The CDR3 sequence is 13 residues long. The CDR3 sequence is CASSSGTAYGYTF. In nucleotides, the CDR3 is TGTGCCAGCAGCTCCGGGACAGCCTATGGCTACACCTTC.

This sequence joins TRBV2 and TRBJ1-4, with D uncertain. The germline V gene has CDR1 SNHLY and CDR2 FYNNEI. Trimming took off 2 bases at V and 0 bases at J, with 7 bases between the two ends. CDR3 size: 15 residues. DNA for the CDR3: TGTGCCAGCAGTGAACGGGGAACAACTAATGAAAAACTGTTTTTT. Protein sequence: CASSERGTTNEKLFF.

This clone was picked up one time. The chain couples TRBV24-1 to TRBJ1-4, with TRBD1 identical over 10 bases. The CDR3 is made up of 16 amino acids. The germline gives CDR1 KGHDR, CDR2 SFDVKD. The J segment lost 5 bases and the V segment lost 4 bases, leaving 6 bases of the junction unmatched. The CDR3 DNA sequence: TGTGCCACCAGTGAAACCCCGGGACAGGGGAATGAAAAACTGTTTTTT. Protein sequence: CATSETPGQGNEKLFF.

The chain employs TRBV12-3 or TRBV12-4 and TRBJ1-2; D unresolved. Trimming left V 2 bases short and J 7 bases short, with 11 bases between. The CDR3 loop spans 13 amino acids. This chain's CDR3 is CASSLSYSFGYTF. The CDR3 bases are TGTGCCAGCAGTTTATCCTATTCTTTTGGCTACACCTTC.

The chain employs TRBV11-2 and TRBJ2-3, with 7 bases that match TRBD2. The J segment lost 3 bases and the V segment lost 6 bases, leaving 12 bases of the junction unmatched. This CDR3 is 16 amino acids long. From germline, CDR1 is SGHAT and CDR2 FQNNGV. The chain's CDR3 is CASRSWGGRFTDTQYF. DNA for the CDR3: TGTGCCAGCAGATCCTGGGGCGGGAGATTTACAGATACGCAGTATTTT.

The V call is TRBV3-1 (or the pseudogene TRBV3-2), the J call TRBJ2-2; D is unclear. Germline-derived CDR1 and CDR2 are LGHDT and YNNKEL (reference sequence). V dropped 0 bases and J dropped 6 bases, with 11 bases sitting between them. The CDR3 runs to 15 residues. The CDR3 loop is CASSQESRRSGELFF. CDR3 nucleotide sequence: TGTGCCAGCAGCCAAGAAAGCCGGAGATCCGGGGAGCTGTTTTTT.

V is TRBV9 and J is TRBJ2-1; 7 nucleotides align to TRBD2. This CDR3 region has 13 residues. J lost 9 bases, V lost 4 bases, and 7 bases had no gene match. In germline, CDR1 is SGDLS, CDR2 YYNGEE. CDR3 amino acids: CASSPRGGGEQFF. CDR3 bases: TGTGCCAGCAGCCCCCGTGGGGGGGGTGAGCAGTTCTTC.

The gene calls are TRBV19 and TRBJ1-5; 7 positions match TRBD1. The CDR3 extends over 14 amino acids. The germline V gene has CDR1 LNHDA and CDR2 SQIVND (reference sequence). Unmatched junction bases numbered 5, after V lost 5 bases and J lost 4 bases. CDR3 sequence (DNA): TGTGCCAGTAGTGCAAGGGGGCTAAATCAGCCCCAGCATTTT. Translated, it gives CASSARGLNQPQHF.

V is TRBV30 and J is TRBJ2-3; D gene uncertain. This CDR3 spans 11 amino acids. In germline, CDR1 is GTSNPN, CDR2 SVGIG (reference sequence). V gave up 2 bases and J gave up 5 bases, with 5 bases separating them. The CDR3 loop reads CAWSIKDTQYF. DNA for the CDR3: TGTGCCTGGAGTATAAAAGATACGCAGTATTTT.

This chain uses TRBV27 with TRBJ2-1, with D perhaps TRBD2 (6 bases). CDR1 is MNHEY and CDR2 is SMNVEV in the germline V gene (reference sequence). V gave up 0 bases and J gave up 6 bases, with 12 bases separating them. The length of the CDR3 is 15 residues. CDR3 in DNA: TGTGCCAGCAGTTTATCTGGGGACTCTTTCAATGAGCAGTTCTTC. This codes for CASSLSGDSFNEQFF.

The chain joins TRBV2 to TRBJ2-1, with 7 bases matching TRBD2. From germline, CDR1 is SNHLY and CDR2 FYNNEI. The junction had 5 bases not matched to a gene; V was cut back by 2 bases and J by 1 base. This CDR3 has 16 residues. The CDR3 is CASSEFTSVSYNEQFF. CDR3 nucleotide sequence: TGTGCCAGCAGTGAATTTACTAGCGTATCCTACAATGAGCAGTTCTTC.

V usage is TRBV5-1 and J usage is TRBJ1-5, with D possibly TRBD1 on 5 matching bases. Between the trimmed V and J ends, which lost 1 base and 7 bases, there was a span of 12 bases. The CDR3 extends over 14 amino acids. Germline values: CDR1 SGHRS, CDR2 YFSETQ. The CDR3 sequence is CASSLQGQEQPQHF. The DNA for the CDR3 is TGCGCCAGCAGCTTGCAGGGCCAGGAACAGCCCCAGCATTTT. Based on the CDR3 plus reference TRBV5-1 and TRBJ1-5, the full variable domain is KAGVTQTPRYLIKTRGQQVTLSCSPISGHRSVSWYQQTPGQGLQFLFEYFSETQRNKGNFPGRFSGRQFSNSRSEMNVSTLELGDSALYLCASSLQGQEQPQHFGDGTRLSIL.

The chain uses TRBV30 and TRBJ1-1; the D is unclear. Trimming took 2 bases from V and 2 from J, leaving 12 bases between them. CDR3 length: 14 residues. Germline V lookup: CDR1 GTSNPN, CDR2 SVGIG (reference sequence). CDR3 nucleotides: TGTGCCTGGAGTTTAGTGAACAGAAACACTGAAGCTTTCTTT. This translates into CAWSLVNRNTEAFF.

The chain is built from TRBV9 and TRBJ2-7; D perhaps matches TRBD1 (6 bases). The CDR3 runs to 14 residues. The ends were cut back, 4 bases at V and 2 bases at J, with 13 bases in the middle. Germline V gene sequence: CDR1 SGDLS, CDR2 YYNGEE. The CDR3 loop is CASSPGTPAYEQYF. In DNA, the CDR3 is TGTGCCAGCAGCCCTGGGACACCTGCCTACGAGCAGTACTTC.

This chain joins TRBV28 and TRBJ2-1; 14 nucleotides line up with TRBD2. The CDR3 consists of 14 residues. J gave up 9 bases and V 7 bases, and 5 bases lay outside the gene matches. Germline loops: CDR1 MDHEN, CDR2 SYDVKM. CDR3 sequence: CASTGLAGGVEQFF. In DNA, the CDR3 is TGTGCCAGCACCGGACTAGCGGGAGGAGTTGAGCAGTTCTTC.

The chain couples TRBV6-5 to TRBJ1-1; D is undetermined. The V gene's germline CDR1 is MNHEY and CDR2 SVGAGI. This CDR3 is 13 amino acids long. V was cut by 6 bases and J by 3 bases, with 11 bases left in between. Here the CDR3 DNA reads TGTGCCAGCAGGCCTACAGTAGACACTGAAGCTTTCTTT. The encoded protein is CASRPTVDTEAFF.

V gene TRBV19 combines with J gene TRBJ2-1; 7 bases line up with TRBD1. The CDR3 sequence is 13 residues long. J was trimmed by 8 bases and V by 7 bases; bases with no gene match: 8. Germline V lookup: CDR1 LNHDA, CDR2 SQIVND (reference sequence). In DNA form, the CDR3 reads TGTGCCAGTACTCGACAGGGAGACTATGAGCAGTTCTTC. This sequence encodes CASTRQGDYEQFF. Full variable domain (missing parts from reference TRBV19 and TRBJ2-1): DGGITQSPKYLFRKEGQNVTLSCEQNLNHDAMYWYRQDPGQGLRLIYYSQIVNDFQKGDIAEGYSVSREKKESFPLTVTSAQKNPTAFYLCASTRQGDYEQFFGPGTRLTVL.

The chain combines TRBV4-1 with TRBJ2-3, with 12 bases matching TRBD2. The CDR3 spans 18 residues. Unmatched junction bases numbered 11, after V lost 1 base and J lost 6 bases. Germline-derived CDR1 and CDR2 are MGHRA and YSYEKL. The CDR3 protein is CASSQGLAGVLTHDTQYF. The CDR3 DNA sequence: TGCGCCAGCAGCCAAGGACTAGCGGGAGTTTTAACGCATGATACGCAGTATTTT.

The chain carries TRBV28 and TRBJ2-1; D gene unclear. V was clipped by 5 bases and J by 5 bases, with 13 bases between them. Germline assignment: CDR1 MDHEN and CDR2 SYDVKM. This CDR3 has 14 amino acids. CDR3 DNA: TGTGCCAGCAGTACCCTAGACCGGGACAATGAGCAGTTCTTC. Encoded protein: CASSTLDRDNEQFF.

This clone was counted only a few times. The genes are TRBV6-1 and TRBJ1-5; D unclear. The CDR3 has 15 residues. Trimming took off 3 bases at V and 2 bases at J, with 11 bases between the two ends. Germline CDR1 and CDR2: MNHNS and SASEGT. The CDR3 reads CASSEGGWGNQPQHF. CDR3 bases: TGTGCCAGCAGTGAGGGAGGTTGGGGCAATCAGCCCCAGCATTTT.

The V gene is TRBV5-1, the J gene TRBJ1-4, with 7 bases fitting TRBD1. Germline V lookup: CDR1 SGHRS, CDR2 YFSETQ. V was pared by 8 bases and J by 5 bases, with 6 bases of the junction left unmatched. This CDR3 contains 13 residues. The CDR3 DNA is TGCGCCAGTAAGGAGACAGGGAATGAAAAACTGTTTTTT. Translation: CASKETGNEKLFF.

This clone occurred once. V gene TRBV3-1 (or the pseudogene TRBV3-2) combines with J gene TRBJ1-2, with D perhaps TRBD1 (6 bases). Trimming stripped 5 bases from V and 7 bases from J, with 14 bases between. The CDR3 runs to 13 residues. CDR1 LGHDT and CDR2 YNNKEL come from the germline V gene (reference sequence). CDR3 residues: CASSSTGMAGYTF. CDR3 in DNA: TGTGCCAGCAGCTCCACAGGGATGGCTGGCTACACCTTC.

This clone has a single count. The chain has TRBV10-3 and TRBJ1-2, with a possible D match to TRBD1 (5 bases). The CDR3 spans 15 residues. Between the trimmed V and J ends, which lost 1 base and 4 bases, there was a span of 13 bases. From germline, CDR1 is ENHRY and CDR2 SYGVKD. The CDR3 region has the DNA TGTGCCATCAGTGAGTACCCCTCCACAGGCTATGGCTACACCTTC. This encodes CAISEYPSTGYGYTF.

The chain links TRBV5-1 to TRBJ1-2, with a weak D call TRBD1 (6 bases). Trimming shortened V by 4 bases and J by 3 bases, and 13 bases separated the two germline ends. This CDR3 is 14 amino acids long. Per germline, CDR1 SGHRS and CDR2 YFSETQ. DNA for the CDR3: TGCGCCAGCAGCCCCACCCAGGGGTACTATGGCTACACCTTC. It encodes CASSPTQGYYGYTF.

DNA of the CDR3: TGCGCCAGCAGCCAACCGGGACAGCTAGCCAAAAACATTCAGTACTTC. This gives the protein CASSQPGQLAKNIQYF. This chain uses TRBV4-1 with TRBJ2-4, with 7 bases that match TRBD1. The CDR3 consists of 16 residues. Germline V gene data show CDR1 as MGHRA and CDR2 as YSYEKL. The V and J ends lost 2 bases and 0 bases, in that order; junction bases with no gene match: 4.

The sample holds a few counts of this clone. This chain joins TRBV28 and TRBJ1-2, with D perhaps TRBD1 (6 bases). This CDR3 region has 15 residues. The germline V gene has CDR1 MDHEN and CDR2 SYDVKM. The ends were cut back, 2 bases at V and 4 bases at J, with 14 bases in the middle. The CDR3 loop is CASSLASTGLYGYTF. The CDR3 DNA reads as TGTGCCAGCAGTTTAGCTTCAACAGGGCTCTATGGCTACACCTTC.